This T cell receptor beta chain was recorded in a study of technical replicates of blood from a few donors. Profiling relied on immunoSEQ multiplex PCR, and the TCRdb table lists in-frame clones only, not all of them. This sample yields tens of thousands of clones, of which approximately 97% are seen a single time; 0.2% to 0.3% belongs to the top ten. Germline CDR1 reads KGHSH; CDR2 reads LQKENI. CDR3 length equals 15 residues. V lost 6 bases to trimming and J lost 1 base, with 15 bases between them. This TCR was sampled from a human donor in good health. This sequence joins TRBV18 and TRBJ1-1; D is perhaps TRBD1 (5 bases). The sample consisted of T cells isolated from PBMCs. CDR3 DNA: TGTGCCAGCTCTCCTGGCTCAGGGAAGAACACTGAAGCTTTCTTT. It yields the protein CASSPGSGKNTEAFF.